This TCR beta chain was documented in a study of siplizumab effects on memory and regulatory T cells. Broader study findings: Researchers could map only a minor fraction of alloreactive clones to unstimulated subsets. The majority of clones, roughly 80-95% of proliferating CD4+ or CD8+ clones, lacked an assignable naive or memory phenotype. Whether proliferating Tregs in siplizumab cultures suppress was not functionally confirmed.

CDR1 is MNHNS and CDR2 is SASEGT in the germline V gene. The CDR3 loop spans 12 amino acids. Trimming took 6 bases from V and 3 from J, leaving 8 bases between them. Regarding this clone: Its antigen remains unidentified.

Each sample yielded around 9.4 x 10^4 assayed TCR templates. Generated by immunoSEQ multiplex PCR, the TCRdb table keeps only in-frame clones and is missing some. The sample holds approximately 46,000 clones, over 85% seen once. This sequence originates from a human donor in good health. The chain is built from TRBV6-1 and TRBJ1-2; maybe TRBD1 (5 bases). The sample comprised CD8+ T cells sorted from blood. In DNA form, the CDR3 reads TGTGCCAGCAGGGGACTATACTATGGCTACACCTTC. Its translation is CASRGLYYGYTF.